This passage covers 12 T cell receptor beta chains from one sample sequenced in a study of technical replicates of blood from several donors. The data were produced by immunoSEQ multiplex PCR, yet TCRdb's version contains in-frame clones alone and is incomplete. The data show about 90,000 clones, with about 94% seen just once and about 0.26% held by the top ten. Sequenced: T cells isolated from PBMCs. The receptor source for this set is a human donor in good health.

The chain uses TRBV19 and TRBJ1-1; D gene unclear. The V and J ends lost 1 base and 1 base respectively, with 13 bases between them. Germline loops: CDR1 LNHDA, CDR2 SQIVND (reference sequence). The CDR3 contains 16 residues. Here the CDR3 reads CASSIGLQLRNTEAFF. The CDR3 DNA follows: TGTGCCAGTAGTATAGGCCTTCAACTCCGGAACACTGAAGCTTTCTTT.

The J gene is TRBJ1-1, the V gene TRBV29-1, with D maybe TRBD1 (5 bases). The germline gives CDR1 SQVTM, CDR2 ANQGSEA. V was cut by 8 bases and J by 5 bases, with 15 bases left in between. The CDR3 runs to 12 residues. DNA of the CDR3: TGCAGCTTCAGGGAAAGGCGGACTGAAGCTTTCTTT. It codes for CSFRERRTEAFF.

The gene calls are TRBV4-1 and TRBJ1-5, with D perhaps matching TRBD1 (5 bases). Germline CDR1 and CDR2: MGHRA and YSYEKL. This CDR3 region has 16 residues. Trimming shortened V by 0 bases and J by 7 bases, and 16 bases separated the two germline ends. Written as DNA, the CDR3 is TGCGCCAGCAGCCAAGATGTGGGCAGGGTAAACCAGCCCCAGCATTTT. Amino acids: CASSQDVGRVNQPQHF.

V and J are TRBV4-1 and TRBJ1-1, with 8 bases aligning to TRBD1. V trimming: 6 bases; J trimming: 3 bases; junction bases outside the gene matches: 9. The length of the CDR3 is 15 residues. The germline V gene encodes CDR1 MGHRA and CDR2 YSYEKL. The CDR3 nucleotides are TGCGCCAGCAGTCTCAGGGGGCAGGGGGACACTGAAGCTTTCTTT. Translation: CASSLRGQGDTEAFF.

The V gene is TRBV11-2, the J gene TRBJ2-5; D unresolved. Per germline, CDR1 SGHAT and CDR2 FQNNGV. The CDR3 sequence is 13 residues long. The V end lost 5 bases, the J end lost 2 bases, and 9 bases lay between the germline ends. The CDR3 is CASSVPGQETQYF. Here the CDR3 DNA reads TGTGCCAGCAGCGTACCGGGTCAAGAGACCCAGTACTTC.

The chain uses TRBV12-5 and TRBJ1-4; perhaps TRBD1 as D (5 bases). This CDR3 contains 15 residues. V was clipped by 1 base and J by 0 bases, with 6 bases between them. Germline-derived CDR1 and CDR2 are LGHNT and FRNRAP. This chain's CDR3 is CASGLGQSTNEKLFF. CDR3 DNA sequence: TGTGCTAGTGGTTTGGGACAGTCAACTAATGAAAAACTGTTTTTT.

V is TRBV2 and J is TRBJ2-7, with TRBD1 as a possible D gene (6 bases). The V and J ends lost 2 bases and 4 bases respectively, with 12 bases between them. Germline V gives CDR1 SNHLY, CDR2 FYNNEI. The CDR3 has 14 amino acids. The CDR3 DNA sequence: TGTGCCAGCAGTGAACTCCAGGGGAAGTACGAGCAGTACTTC. This gives the protein CASSELQGKYEQYF.

The chain links TRBV2 to TRBJ1-2; 7 bases line up with TRBD1. The CDR3 has 15 amino acids. The V and J ends lost 3 bases and 1 base, in that order; junction bases with no gene match: 5. Germline V lookup: CDR1 SNHLY, CDR2 FYNNEI. The DNA for the CDR3 is TGTGCCAGCAGTGATTGGGACAGCTATAACTATGGCTACACCTTC. It codes for CASSDWDSYNYGYTF. The full variable domain, with the rest looked up from reference TRBV2 and TRBJ1-2, is EPEVTQTPSHQVTQMGQEVILRCVPISNHLYFYWYRQILGQKVEFLVSFYNNEISEKSEIFDDQFSVERPDGSNFTLKIRSTKLEDSAMYFCASSDWDSYNYGYTFGSGTRLTVV.

CDR3 nucleotides: TGTGCCAGCAGCCTAAAAGCCGGGCTAGCGGGAGCTTGGGAGACCCAGTACTTC. Protein sequence: CASSLKAGLAGAWETQYF. The chain carries TRBV11-2 and TRBJ2-5; 10 bases align to TRBD2. V was pared by 5 bases and J by 5 bases, with 17 bases of the junction left unmatched. The germline V gene encodes CDR1 SGHAT and CDR2 FQNNGV. This CDR3 contains 18 residues.

The rearrangement joins TRBV28 to TRBJ2-2, with TRBD2 matching 7 bases. There are 16 residues in the CDR3. After removal of 2 bases from V and 7 bases from J, the junction contained 10 bases not matched to a gene. Germline CDR1 MDHEN, CDR2 SYDVKM. CDR3 loop: CASSLLAGVVGGELFF. The CDR3 nucleotides read TGTGCCAGCAGTTTACTGGCGGGAGTTGTTGGCGGGGAGCTGTTTTTT.

This sequence joins TRBV28 and TRBJ1-2, with D possibly TRBD1 on 5 matching bases. The CDR3 has 13 amino acids. V gave up 5 bases and J gave up 4 bases, with 11 bases separating them. Per the germline V gene, CDR1 is MDHEN and CDR2 is SYDVKM. CDR3 nucleotides: TGTGCCAGCAGTCTTCTTAGGGGCTATGGCTACACCTTC. As protein: CASSLLRGYGYTF.

The V and J genes are TRBV7-9 and TRBJ2-1; D is possibly TRBD2 (6 bases). The germline CDR1 and CDR2 sequences are SEHNR and FQNEAQ (reference sequence). Between the trimmed V and J ends, which lost 0 bases and 8 bases, there was a span of 14 bases. The CDR3 contains 15 residues. The CDR3 spells CASSLAIIGSDEQFF. The CDR3, as DNA: TGTGCCAGCAGCTTAGCGATCATCGGGAGCGATGAGCAGTTCTTC.